This T cell receptor (beta chain) was identified during a study of cytomegalovirus exposure and HLA in healthy donors. The study, taken as a whole, reports: In a later analysis, first-cohort TCR clusters were found to tend to co-occur in the 120 or so validation repertoires. Associated with cytomegalovirus, according to the listing, were some 150 TCR beta chains. Reportedly, diagnosis of cytomegalovirus status by the classifier showed high specificity and sensitivity.

Sequencing used immunoSEQ multiplex PCR; TCRdb keeps in-frame clones, though not all of them. Among about 160,000 clones listed, approximately 86% were seen once. The CDR3 totals 13 residues. The ends lost 3 bases at V and 8 bases at J; junction bases unmatched: 2. In regard to this clone: Its matching antigen is unknown.

This TCR was sampled from a woman aged 18-30 years in good health and CMV-seronegative. The genes are TRBV5-3 and TRBJ1-6; 7 bases align to TRBD1. TRBV5-3 is given ORF status, its function remaining uncertain. The sequenced material came from PBMCs. This chain's CDR3 is CARSWDSDSPLHF. In DNA, the CDR3 is TGTGCCAGAAGCTGGGACAGTGATTCACCCCTCCACTTT.